Following are 10 T cell receptor beta chains from one sample sequenced in a study of blood T cell repertoires in COVID-19. Produced via immunoSEQ multiplex PCR; TCRdb's table is partial and in-frame only. The repertoire consists of 200,000 or so clones, with approximately 83% occurring once and the leading ten covering roughly 9.7%. Specimen: peripheral blood. These receptors were collected from a human donor with active or convalescent COVID-19. The donor label of this sample is uncertain.

The chain links TRBV10-1 to TRBJ2-2, with TRBD2 matching 12 bases. Germline V CDR1 and CDR2: WNHNN, SYGVQD (reference sequence). This CDR3 is built from 20 residues. Trimming cost V 0 bases and J 1 base; bases outside gene matches: 9. CDR3 protein: CASSESTSGSGGVNTGELFF. Here the CDR3 DNA reads TGCGCCAGCAGTGAGTCGACTAGCGGGAGTGGGGGTGTGAACACCGGGGAGCTGTTTTTT.

This chain joins TRBV5-4 and TRBJ2-3; D might be TRBD1 (6 bases). V was trimmed by 2 bases and J by 5 bases, leaving 12 bases between them. CDR3 length equals 14 residues. In germline, CDR1 is SGHNT, CDR2 YYREEE (reference sequence). CDR3 bases: TGTGCCAGCAGCTTTCCAGGGGCGATAGATACGCAGTATTTT. This translates into CASSFPGAIDTQYF.

This clone was picked up one time. CDR3 sequence: CAIRPDGQANTEAFF. CDR3 sequence (DNA): TGTGCCATCAGACCGGATGGACAGGCGAACACTGAAGCTTTCTTT. The rearrangement joins TRBV10-3 to TRBJ1-1, with 7 bases matching TRBD1. The V segment lost 6 bases and the J segment 1 base; nucleotides outside the gene matches: 8. CDR1 and CDR2 (germline): ENHRY, SYGVKD. The CDR3 runs 15 residues.

This chain joins TRBV5-6 and TRBJ2-7; 8 nucleotides agree with TRBD1. Per germline, CDR1 SGHDT and CDR2 YYEEEE. V shed 3 bases and J 4 bases; nucleotides not matched to a gene: 9. The CDR3 contains 15 residues. CDR3 amino acids: CASSSGTGDVYEQYF. In DNA, the CDR3 is TGTGCCAGCAGCTCCGGGACAGGAGATGTGTACGAGCAGTACTTC.

This clone was counted only a few times. The CDR3: CASSLESRGRQYF. In DNA form, the CDR3 reads TGTGCCAGCAGCTTAGAATCTAGGGGGAGGCAGTACTTC. This chain uses TRBV11-2 with TRBJ2-7; D perhaps matches TRBD1 (6 bases). V was pared by 0 bases and J by 9 bases, with 12 bases between. The CDR3 length is 13 residues. The V gene's germline CDR1 is SGHAT and CDR2 FQNNGV.

Only one count was recorded for this clone. The V call is TRBV13, the J call TRBJ2-7; maybe TRBD2 (6 bases). Looked up from germline, CDR1 is PRHDT and CDR2 is FYEKMQ (reference sequence). The CDR3 is made up of 14 amino acids. The V gene lost 3 bases and the J gene lost 1 base, with 10 bases spanning the gap. The CDR3 DNA sequence: TGTGCCAGCAGCTTGGAGGGTGATTCCTACGAGCAGTACTTC. Encoded protein: CASSLEGDSYEQYF.

CDR3 residues: CASSLDTSGRGIQYF. For the CDR3, the DNA is TGCGCCAGCAGCTTGGACACTAGCGGGAGGGGTATTCAGTACTTC. The V gene is TRBV5-1, the J gene TRBJ2-4; TRBD2 aligns across 13 bases. The CDR3 has 15 amino acids. V shed 0 bases, J shed 10 bases, and the junction held 4 bases outside the gene matches. In germline, CDR1 is SGHRS, CDR2 YFSETQ.

This clone has more than one count but fewer than ten. This chain links TRBV5-6 with TRBJ1-2; a weak D match, TRBD1 (6 bases). Deletions cut 0 bases from V and 7 bases from J, with 16 bases between. The CDR3 sequence is 15 residues long. CDR1 and CDR2 from the germline V gene are SGHDT and YYEEEE. Written as DNA, the CDR3 is TGTGCCAGCAGCTTGGGAGGGGGTAGCCTGGGTGGCTACACCTTC. Protein sequence: CASSLGGGSLGGYTF.

The chain links TRBV14 to TRBJ2-3; D call uncertain. Germline CDR1 and CDR2: SGHDN and FVKESK. Trimming shortened V by 0 bases and J by 9 bases, and 7 bases separated the two germline ends. The CDR3 is 12 amino acids. Here the CDR3 DNA reads TGTGCCAGCAGCCAAGATTGGAGAACGCAGTATTTT. The encoded protein is CASSQDWRTQYF.

The rearrangement joins TRBV5-1 to TRBJ2-2; 9 bases line up with TRBD1. Trimming took 5 bases from V and 4 from J; bases not matched to a gene: 3. The CDR3 covers 14 residues. Per the germline V gene, CDR1 is SGHRS and CDR2 is YFSETQ. The CDR3 bases are TGCGCCAGCAGTGAGACAGGGGGCACCGGGGAGCTGTTTTTT. Protein: CASSETGGTGELFF.